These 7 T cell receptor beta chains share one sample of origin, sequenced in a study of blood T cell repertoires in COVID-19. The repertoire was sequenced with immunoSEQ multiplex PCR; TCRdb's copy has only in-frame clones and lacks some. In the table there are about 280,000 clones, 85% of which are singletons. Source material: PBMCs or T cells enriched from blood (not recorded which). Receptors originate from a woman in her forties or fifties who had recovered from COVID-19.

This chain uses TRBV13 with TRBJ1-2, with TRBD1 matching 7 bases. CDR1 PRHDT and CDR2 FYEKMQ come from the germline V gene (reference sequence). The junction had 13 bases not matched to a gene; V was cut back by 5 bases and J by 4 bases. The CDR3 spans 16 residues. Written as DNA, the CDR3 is TGTGCCAGCAGCCCCCGGGATCTTCGGGACAGCTATGGCTACACCTTC. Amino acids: CASSPRDLRDSYGYTF.

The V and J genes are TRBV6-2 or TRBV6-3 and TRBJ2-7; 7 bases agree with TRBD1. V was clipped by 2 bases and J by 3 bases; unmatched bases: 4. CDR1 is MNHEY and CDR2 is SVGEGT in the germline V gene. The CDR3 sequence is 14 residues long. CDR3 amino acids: CASSYTDRIYEQYF. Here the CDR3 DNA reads TGTGCCAGCAGTTACACGGACAGGATCTACGAGCAGTACTTC.

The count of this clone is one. The CDR3 protein is CASSLGQGNPYEQYF. CDR3 nucleotide sequence: TGTGCCAGCAGCTTGGGACAGGGTAACCCCTACGAGCAGTACTTC. The chain links TRBV5-6 to TRBJ2-7, with TRBD1 matching over 7 bases. CDR3 length: 15 amino acids. Germline CDR1 is SGHDT and CDR2 is YYEEEE. V was clipped by 0 bases and J by 2 bases; unmatched bases: 5.

The CDR3 sequence is CASSTRGSNGYTF. CDR3 nucleotide sequence: TGTGCCAGTAGTACCAGGGGGTCAAATGGCTACACCTTC. This chain uses TRBV19 with TRBJ1-2; TRBD1 matches at 7 bases. V lost 4 bases, J lost 6 bases, and 5 bases stayed unmatched. The germline V gene has CDR1 LNHDA and CDR2 SQIVND (reference sequence). This CDR3 contains 13 residues. The complete variable domain, with remaining parts taken from reference TRBV19 and TRBJ1-2, reads DGGITQSPKYLFRKEGQNVTLSCEQNLNHDAMYWYRQDPGQGLRLIYYSQIVNDFQKGDIAEGYSVSREKKESFPLTVTSAQKNPTAFYLCASSTRGSNGYTFGSGTRLTVV.

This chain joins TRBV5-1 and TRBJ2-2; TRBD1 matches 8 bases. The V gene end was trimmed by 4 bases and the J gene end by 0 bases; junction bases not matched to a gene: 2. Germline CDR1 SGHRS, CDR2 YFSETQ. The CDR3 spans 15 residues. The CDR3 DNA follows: TGCGCCAGCAGCCAGGGGGCTACGAACACCGGGGAGCTGTTTTTT. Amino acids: CASSQGATNTGELFF.

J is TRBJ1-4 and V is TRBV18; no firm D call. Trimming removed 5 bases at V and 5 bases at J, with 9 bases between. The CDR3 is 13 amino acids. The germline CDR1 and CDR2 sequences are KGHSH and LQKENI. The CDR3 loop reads CASSNSQNEKLFF. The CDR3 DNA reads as TGTGCCAGCTCAAACTCACAGAATGAAAAACTGTTTTTT.

The DNA for the CDR3 is TGTGCCAGCAGACACCTAGCGGAGAACACAGATACGCAGTATTTT. This codes for CASRHLAENTDTQYF. The V gene is TRBV27, the J gene TRBJ2-3, with 7 bases lining up with TRBD2. The CDR3 covers 15 residues. In germline, CDR1 is MNHEY, CDR2 SMNVEV (reference sequence). The V and J ends lost 6 bases and 2 bases, in that order; junction bases with no gene match: 8.